This T cell receptor beta chain appears in the sequencing data of a study of radiotherapy plus CTLA-4 blockade in lung cancer (dated by TCRdb to the late 2010s). For the study in its entirety: Among enrolled patients, around 18% had an objective response and about 30% reached disease control. Summary of the overall study and its limitations: After treatment with radiotherapy and ipilimumab, TCR clones that came from tumors expanded in the peripheral blood. The strongest predictors of response were reported to be early dynamic shifts in blood T cell clones along with a rise in serum interferon-beta following radiation.

From a lookup of the germline V gene, CDR1 and CDR2 are SGHTA and FQGNSA. The trim is 1 base for V and 0 bases for J, with a gap of 10 bases between the germline ends. The CDR3 runs 16 amino acids, cysteine and phenylalanine included. Only CDR3 DNA is held: 48 bases, read in frame from base 1. Libraries were made using the immunoSEQ multiplex PCR assay. TCRdb's version of the immuneACCESS table is confined to in-frame rearrangements and falls short of the full clone set. An unresolved V gene accounts for under half of the shortfall where checked; the remainder is of unknown origin. This sample holds fewer than 100,000 clones; about 79% were observed only once. Roughly 22% of the sample rests with the top ten. The study tested focal radiation therapy combined with CTLA-4 blockade (ipilimumab) in patients with chemo-refractory metastatic non-small-cell lung cancer. This clone was seen a handful of times. Its antigen is unknown. Per-base quality was not reported, and no clone a single base away is much larger than it.

The sequence came from a human donor with non-small cell lung cancer whose response to radiotherapy plus ipilimumab could not be evaluated. Some clones in this sample may be carry-over from other donors' samples. Sequencing was performed on peripheral blood, taken from a patient treated with radiotherapy plus ipilimumab. The sequence is built from TRBV7-2 and TRBJ2-1, with the D gene too uncertain to name. Here the CDR3 is given as CASSLDPGSSYNEQFF. The DNA sequence is TGTGCCAGCAGCTTAGATCCGGGTAGCTCCTACAATGAGCAGTTCTTC.